Shown below are 4 T cell receptor beta chains from a single sample sequenced in a study of control samples from healthy donors and cancer patients. The assay was immunoSEQ multiplex PCR, and TCRdb's table has in-frame clones only and misses some. This sample yields approximately 150,000 clones, of which roughly nine tenths are seen a single time; approximately 7.2% belongs to the top ten. The sequenced material came from blood. Receptors originate from a man younger than 30 in good health.

The genes are TRBV20-1 and TRBJ2-4, with TRBD1 matching over 8 bases. The CDR3 runs 10 residues. The V gene end was trimmed by 3 bases and the J gene end by 14 bases; junction bases not matched to a gene: 3. Germline V gene lookup returns CDR1 DFQATT and CDR2 SNEGSKA (reference sequence). The CDR3 nucleotides are TGCAGTGCTAGCCAGGGGGCTGAGTACTTC. Its translation is CSASQGAEYF.

The chain recombines TRBV23-1 with TRBJ1-2; maybe TRBD1 (6 bases). TRBV23-1 is an ORF; its function is uncertain. V lost 0 bases to trimming and J lost 7 bases, with 12 bases between them. The CDR3 has 14 amino acids. DNA of the CDR3: TGCGCCAGCAGTCAATCTGTGGGGGGCTGTGGCTACACCTTC. This gives the protein CASSQSVGGCGYTF.

This sequence joins TRBV19 and TRBJ2-7; possibly TRBD2 for D (7 bases). The germline CDR1 and CDR2 sequences are LNHDA and SQIVND (reference sequence). The CDR3 contains 15 residues. Between the trimmed V and J ends, which lost 5 bases and 5 bases, there was a span of 19 bases. CDR3 loop: CASSPLGGAVHEQYF. The CDR3, as DNA: TGTGCCAGTAGTCCCCTTGGGGGGGCGGTCCACGAGCAGTACTTC. Using reference TRBV19 and TRBJ2-7 for the parts outside the CDR3, the full variable domain is DGGITQSPKYLFRKEGQNVTLSCEQNLNHDAMYWYRQDPGQGLRLIYYSQIVNDFQKGDIAEGYSVSREKKESFPLTVTSAQKNPTAFYLCASSPLGGAVHEQYFGPGTRLTVT.

In this sample, this clone is medium-sized. The rearrangement uses TRBV6-2 or TRBV6-3 and TRBJ2-7, with D tentatively TRBD1 (6 bases). Trimming took 5 bases from V and 6 from J, leaving 17 bases between them. The CDR3 extends over 14 amino acids. Germline V gene data show CDR1 as MNHEY and CDR2 as SVGEGT. The CDR3 loop is CASSTSGTPLEQYF. CDR3 nucleotide sequence: TGTGCCAGCAGTACCTCCGGGACACCACTCGAGCAGTACTTC.